This TCR beta chain derives from a study of cytomegalovirus exposure and HLA in healthy donors. Study information: Tens of millions of unique TCR sequences came from HLA-typed donors in an early release. General observations from the study: In a later analysis, V- and J-gene trimming of beta chains associated with a DCLRE1C missense variant, replicated independently. Presence/absence analyses assumed roughly uniform sequencing depth across donors. According to a later analysis, most TCR beta chains associated with CMV appeared HLA-restricted.

Primers for the PCR totalled 60 Vbeta and 13 Jbeta. Assay used: immunoSEQ multiplex PCR; TCRdb lists only in-frame clones, some missing. The sample lists roughly 120,000 clones, about 79% occurring once. As to this clone: Antigen specificity is unknown.

The V end lost 4 bases, the J end lost 4 bases, and 11 bases lay between the germline ends. This CDR3 is 13 amino acids long. Germline lookup yields CDR1 ENHRY and CDR2 SYGVKD. This clonotype was sampled from a woman aged 18-30 years in good health and CMV-seropositive. Sequenced input: PBMCs. This chain links TRBV10-3 with TRBJ2-7; TRBD1 might be the D (6 bases). The CDR3: CAISATGQYEQYF. The CDR3 DNA is TGTGCCATCAGTGCAACAGGGCAGTACGAGCAGTACTTC.